This TCR beta chain appears in the sequencing data of a study of blood T cell repertoires in COVID-19. About the study: The United States, Italy and Spain provided the acute and convalescent COVID-19 samples.

The CDR3 consists of 13 residues. V lost 2 bases and J lost 3; bases outside the gene matches: 1. Germline V gene lookup returns CDR1 KGHSH and CDR2 LQKENI. Libraries were prepared by immunoSEQ multiplex PCR; TCRdb keeps only in-frame clonotypes and omits some of them. The sample lists some 59,000 clones, nearly 90% occurring once. The rearrangement uses TRBV18 and TRBJ2-7, with 7 bases fitting TRBD1. The receptor was derived from a man aged 55 to 70 with acute or convalescent COVID-19. The sequenced sample consisted of peripheral blood. In DNA, the CDR3 is TGTGCCAGCTCACCAAGGGACAGCTACGAGCAGTACTTC. Amino acids: CASSPRDSYEQYF.